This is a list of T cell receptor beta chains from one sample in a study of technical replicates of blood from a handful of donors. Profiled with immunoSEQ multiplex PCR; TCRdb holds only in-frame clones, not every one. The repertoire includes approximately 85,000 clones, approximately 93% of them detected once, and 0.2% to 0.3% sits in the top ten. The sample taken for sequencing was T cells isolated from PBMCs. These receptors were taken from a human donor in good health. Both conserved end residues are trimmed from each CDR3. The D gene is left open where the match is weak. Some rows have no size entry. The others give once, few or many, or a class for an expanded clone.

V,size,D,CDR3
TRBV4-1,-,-,ASSQFRGYGELF
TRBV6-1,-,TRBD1,ASTPDRGSGNTIY
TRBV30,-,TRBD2,ALGGGLAGSSYNEQF
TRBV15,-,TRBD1,ATSYKQGFGEKLF
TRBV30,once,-,AWSYGNNEQF
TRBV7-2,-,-,ASSLAFNFLDQPQH
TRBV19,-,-,ASSILANTDTQY
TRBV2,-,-,ASSDRALGNTEAF
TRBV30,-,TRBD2,AWIRAGGPYEQF
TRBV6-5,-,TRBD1,ASSYNPGQGPLH
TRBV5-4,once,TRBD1,ASMGQTNTEAF
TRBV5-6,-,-,ASSFGGLSYEQY
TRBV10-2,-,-,ASSAPELTPNTGELF
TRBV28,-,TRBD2,ASSPAEAGGSYEQY
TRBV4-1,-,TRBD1,ASSQVPPGTGDYGYT
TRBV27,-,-,ASSSGTLPSYEQY
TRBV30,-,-,AWSIVGGEQY
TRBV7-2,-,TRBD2,ASSLPWREGLTQY
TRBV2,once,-,ASSVDRRDQPQH
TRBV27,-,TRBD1,ASTRTGPYNEQF
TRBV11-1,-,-,ASRSGGTGTDTQY
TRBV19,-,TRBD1,ASSTDRGAGEAF
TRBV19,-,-,ASSPQSSTAREQF
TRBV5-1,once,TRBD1,ASSLGRTGLTGYGYT
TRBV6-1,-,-,ASIRASTYEQY
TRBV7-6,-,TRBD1,ASSVDRENTEAF
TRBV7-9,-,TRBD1,ASSYPTGGNYGYT
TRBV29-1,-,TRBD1,SGATTGKDEKLF
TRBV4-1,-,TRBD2,ASSHGGLAGDQF
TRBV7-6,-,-,ASRAQNVNEQF
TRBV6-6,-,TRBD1,ASSPPRGQASYEQY
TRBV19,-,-,ASSRVARGTGELF
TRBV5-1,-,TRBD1,ASSLTGTGGVSSPLH
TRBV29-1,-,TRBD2,SLAGGRYNEQF
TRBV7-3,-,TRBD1,ASSLGTGNYGYT
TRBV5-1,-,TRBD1,ASSLLLGSPQGAAGELF
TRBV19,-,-,ASTTTTRAGEQY
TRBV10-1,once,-,ASSAGGNSPLH
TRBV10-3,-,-,ASRVSTEAF
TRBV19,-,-,ASTLAGRTNEQF
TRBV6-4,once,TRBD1,ASSPGQETYGYT
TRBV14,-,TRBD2,ASSQVGRADTQY